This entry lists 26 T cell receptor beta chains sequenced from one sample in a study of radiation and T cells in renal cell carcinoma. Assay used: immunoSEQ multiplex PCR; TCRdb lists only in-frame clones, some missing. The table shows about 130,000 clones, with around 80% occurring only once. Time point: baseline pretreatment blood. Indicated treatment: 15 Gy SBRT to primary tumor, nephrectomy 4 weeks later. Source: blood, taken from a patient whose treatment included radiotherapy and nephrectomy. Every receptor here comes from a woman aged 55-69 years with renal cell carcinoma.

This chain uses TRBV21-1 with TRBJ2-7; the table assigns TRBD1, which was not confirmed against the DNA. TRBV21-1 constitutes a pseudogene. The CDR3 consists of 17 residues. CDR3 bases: TGTGCCAGCAGCAATCGAGGGGGACAGGGATCACCGTACGAGCAGTACTTC. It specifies CASSNRGGQGSPYEQYF.

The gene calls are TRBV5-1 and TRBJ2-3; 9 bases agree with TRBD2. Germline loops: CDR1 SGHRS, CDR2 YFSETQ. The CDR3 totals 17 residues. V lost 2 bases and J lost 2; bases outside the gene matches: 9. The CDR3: CASSFNLAGPPTDTQYF. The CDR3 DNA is TGCGCCAGCAGCTTCAACCTAGCGGGGCCCCCCACAGATACGCAGTATTTT.

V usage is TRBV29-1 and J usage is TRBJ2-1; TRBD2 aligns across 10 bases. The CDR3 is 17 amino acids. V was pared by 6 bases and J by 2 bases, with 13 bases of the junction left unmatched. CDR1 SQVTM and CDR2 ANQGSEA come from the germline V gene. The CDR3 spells CSVAVLRTSGAYNEQFF. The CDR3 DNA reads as TGCAGCGTCGCCGTTCTTAGGACTAGCGGTGCCTACAATGAGCAGTTCTTC.

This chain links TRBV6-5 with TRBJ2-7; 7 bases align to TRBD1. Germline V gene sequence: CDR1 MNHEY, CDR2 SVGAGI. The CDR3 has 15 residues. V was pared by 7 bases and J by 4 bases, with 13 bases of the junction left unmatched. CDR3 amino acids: CASKRQGRGSYEQYF. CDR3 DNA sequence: TGTGCCAGCAAACGACAGGGAAGGGGCTCTTACGAGCAGTACTTC.

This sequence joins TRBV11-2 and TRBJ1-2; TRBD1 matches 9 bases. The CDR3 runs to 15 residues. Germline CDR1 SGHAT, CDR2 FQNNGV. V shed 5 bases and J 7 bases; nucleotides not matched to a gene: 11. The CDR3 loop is CASSRGQGKGFGYTF. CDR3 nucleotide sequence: TGTGCCAGCAGCCGGGGACAGGGAAAAGGGTTTGGCTACACCTTC.

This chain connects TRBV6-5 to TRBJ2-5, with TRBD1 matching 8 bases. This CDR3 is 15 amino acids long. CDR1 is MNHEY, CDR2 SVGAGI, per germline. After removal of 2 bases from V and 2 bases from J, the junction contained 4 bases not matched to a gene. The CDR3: CASSYTGGRQETQYF. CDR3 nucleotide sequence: TGTGCCAGCAGTTACACAGGGGGAAGGCAAGAGACCCAGTACTTC.

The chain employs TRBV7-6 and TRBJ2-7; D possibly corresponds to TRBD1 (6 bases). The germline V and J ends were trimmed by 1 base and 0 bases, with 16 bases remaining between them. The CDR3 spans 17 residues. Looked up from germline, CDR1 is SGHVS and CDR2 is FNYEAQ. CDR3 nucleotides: TGTGCCAGCAGCTTAGGGACCCCGGGACAACCCTCCTACGAGCAGTACTTC. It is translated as CASSLGTPGQPSYEQYF.

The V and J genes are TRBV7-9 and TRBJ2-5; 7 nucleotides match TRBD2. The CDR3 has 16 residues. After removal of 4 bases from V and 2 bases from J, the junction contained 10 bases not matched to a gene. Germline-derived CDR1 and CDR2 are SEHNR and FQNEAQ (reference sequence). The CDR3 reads CASSSTRGGAQETQYF. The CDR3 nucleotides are TGTGCCAGCAGCTCCACTCGGGGAGGGGCACAAGAGACCCAGTACTTC.

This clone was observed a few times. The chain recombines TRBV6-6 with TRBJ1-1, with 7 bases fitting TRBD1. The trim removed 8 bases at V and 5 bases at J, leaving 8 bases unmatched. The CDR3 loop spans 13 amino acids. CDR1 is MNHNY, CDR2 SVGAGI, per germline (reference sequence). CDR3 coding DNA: TGTGCCAGCGCGTTACTACAGGGGACTGAAGCTTTCTTT. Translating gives CASALLQGTEAFF.

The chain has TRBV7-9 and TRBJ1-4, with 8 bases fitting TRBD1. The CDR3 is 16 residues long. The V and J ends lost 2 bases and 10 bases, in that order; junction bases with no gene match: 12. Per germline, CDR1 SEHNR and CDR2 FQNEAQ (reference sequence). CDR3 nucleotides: TGTGCCAGCAGCTTAATCGGACAGGGAGGGGAGGTAAAACTGTTTTTT. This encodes CASSLIGQGGEVKLFF. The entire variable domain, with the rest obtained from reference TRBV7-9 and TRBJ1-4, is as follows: DTGVSQNPRHKITKRGQNVTFRCDPISEHNRLYWYRQTLGQGPEFLTYFQNEAQLEKSRLLSDRFSAERPKGSFSTLEIQRTEQGDSAMYLCASSLIGQGGEVKLFFGSGTQLSVL.

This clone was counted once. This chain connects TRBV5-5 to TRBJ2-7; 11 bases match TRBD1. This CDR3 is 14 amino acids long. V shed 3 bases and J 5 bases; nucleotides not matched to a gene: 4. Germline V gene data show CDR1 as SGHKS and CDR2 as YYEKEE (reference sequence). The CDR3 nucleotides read TGTGCCAGCAGCTGGGGACAGGGGGTCCACGAGCAGTACTTC. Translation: CASSWGQGVHEQYF.

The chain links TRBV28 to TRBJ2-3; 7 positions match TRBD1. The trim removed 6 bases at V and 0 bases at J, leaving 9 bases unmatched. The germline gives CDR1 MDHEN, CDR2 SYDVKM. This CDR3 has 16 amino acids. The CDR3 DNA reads TGTGCCAGCAGCACCAACAGGGGAACTAGCACAGATACGCAGTATTTT. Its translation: CASSTNRGTSTDTQYF.

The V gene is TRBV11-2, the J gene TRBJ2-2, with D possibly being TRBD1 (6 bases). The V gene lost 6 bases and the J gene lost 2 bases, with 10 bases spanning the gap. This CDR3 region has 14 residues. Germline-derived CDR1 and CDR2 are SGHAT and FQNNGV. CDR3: CASRPQGNTGELFF. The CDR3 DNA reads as TGTGCCAGCAGGCCACAGGGAAACACCGGGGAGCTGTTTTTT. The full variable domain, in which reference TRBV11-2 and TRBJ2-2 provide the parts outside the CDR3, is EAGVAQSPRYKIIEKRQSVAFWCNPISGHATLYWYQQILGQGPKLLIQFQNNGVVDDSQLPKDRFSAERLKGVDSTLKIQPAKLEDSAVYLCASRPQGNTGELFFGEGSRLTVL.

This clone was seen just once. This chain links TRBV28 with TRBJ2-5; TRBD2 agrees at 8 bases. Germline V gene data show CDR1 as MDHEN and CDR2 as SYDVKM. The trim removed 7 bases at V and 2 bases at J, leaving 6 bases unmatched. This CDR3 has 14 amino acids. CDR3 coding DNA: TGTGCCAGCACTTCAGCGGGGGTACAAGAGACCCAGTACTTC. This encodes CASTSAGVQETQYF.

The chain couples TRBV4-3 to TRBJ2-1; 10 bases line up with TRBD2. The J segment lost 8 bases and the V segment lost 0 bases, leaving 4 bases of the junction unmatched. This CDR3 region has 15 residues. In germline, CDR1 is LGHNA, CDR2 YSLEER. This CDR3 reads CASSQDGLAGDEQFF. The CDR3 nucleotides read TGCGCCAGCAGCCAAGATGGGCTAGCGGGAGATGAGCAGTTCTTC.

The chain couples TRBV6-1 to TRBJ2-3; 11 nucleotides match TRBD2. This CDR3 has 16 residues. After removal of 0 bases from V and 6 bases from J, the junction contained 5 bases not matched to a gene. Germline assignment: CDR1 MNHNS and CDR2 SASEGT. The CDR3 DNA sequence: TGTGCCAGCAGTGAAGCTCTAGCGGGAGGTCGGGATACGCAGTATTTT. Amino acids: CASSEALAGGRDTQYF.

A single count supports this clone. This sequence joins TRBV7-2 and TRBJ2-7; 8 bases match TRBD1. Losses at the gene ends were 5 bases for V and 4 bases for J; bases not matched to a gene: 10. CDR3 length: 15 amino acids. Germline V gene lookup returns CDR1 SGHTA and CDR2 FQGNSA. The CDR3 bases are TGTGCCAGCAGCCCCGGGACAGGCCTCGAGTACGAGCAGTACTTC. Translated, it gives CASSPGTGLEYEQYF.

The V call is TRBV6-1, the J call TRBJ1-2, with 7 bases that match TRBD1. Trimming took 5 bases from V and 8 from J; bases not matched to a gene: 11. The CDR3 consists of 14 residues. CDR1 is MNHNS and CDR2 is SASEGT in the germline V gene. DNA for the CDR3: TGTGCCAGCAGTTATGACAGGGTAGATTTCGGCTACACCTTC. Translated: CASSYDRVDFGYTF.

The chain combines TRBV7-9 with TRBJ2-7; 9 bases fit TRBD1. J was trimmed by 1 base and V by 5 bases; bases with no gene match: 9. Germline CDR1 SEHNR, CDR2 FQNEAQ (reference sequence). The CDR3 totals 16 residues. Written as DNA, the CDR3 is TGTGCCAGCAGCGAAAAGGGACAGGGACCTTCCTACGAGCAGTACTTC. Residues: CASSEKGQGPSYEQYF.

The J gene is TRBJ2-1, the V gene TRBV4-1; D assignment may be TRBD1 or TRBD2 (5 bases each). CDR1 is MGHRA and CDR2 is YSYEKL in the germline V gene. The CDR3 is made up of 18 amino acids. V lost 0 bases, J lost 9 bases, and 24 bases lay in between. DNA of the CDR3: TGCGCCAGCAGCCAAGATCCTCCAAGGGACCTCGGTATTCGTGAGCAGTTCTTC. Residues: CASSQDPPRDLGIREQFF.

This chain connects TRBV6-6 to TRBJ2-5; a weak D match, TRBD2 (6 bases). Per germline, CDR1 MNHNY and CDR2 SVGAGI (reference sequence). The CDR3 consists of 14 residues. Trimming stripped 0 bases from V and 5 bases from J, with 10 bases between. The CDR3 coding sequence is TGTGCCAGCAGTTACTCCCGGGAGTCGGAGACCCAGTACTTC. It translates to CASSYSRESETQYF.

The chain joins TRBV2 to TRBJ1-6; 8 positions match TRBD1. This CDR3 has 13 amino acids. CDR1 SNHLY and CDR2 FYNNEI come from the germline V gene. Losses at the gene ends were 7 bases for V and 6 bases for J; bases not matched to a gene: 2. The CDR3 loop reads CASIDRGNSPLHF. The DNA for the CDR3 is TGTGCCAGCATAGACAGGGGTAATTCACCCCTCCACTTT.

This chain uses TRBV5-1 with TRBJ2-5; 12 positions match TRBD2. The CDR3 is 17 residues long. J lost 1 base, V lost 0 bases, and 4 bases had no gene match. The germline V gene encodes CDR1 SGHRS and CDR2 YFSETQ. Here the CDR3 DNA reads TGCGCCAGCAGCTTGGGACTAGCGGGAGTTTCCCAAGAGACCCAGTACTTC. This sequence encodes CASSLGLAGVSQETQYF.

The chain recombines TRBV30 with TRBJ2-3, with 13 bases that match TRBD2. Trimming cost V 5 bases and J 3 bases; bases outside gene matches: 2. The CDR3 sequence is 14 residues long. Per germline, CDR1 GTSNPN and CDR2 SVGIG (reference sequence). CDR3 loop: CAWGTSGNTDTQYF. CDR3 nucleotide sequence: TGTGCCTGGGGGACTAGCGGGAATACAGATACGCAGTATTTT. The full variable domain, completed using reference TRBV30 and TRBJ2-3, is SQTIHQWPATLVQPVGSPLSLECTVEGTSNPNLYWYRQAAGRGLQLLFYSVGIGQISSEVPQNLSASRPQDRQFILSSKKLLLSDSGFYLCAWGTSGNTDTQYFGPGTRLTVL.

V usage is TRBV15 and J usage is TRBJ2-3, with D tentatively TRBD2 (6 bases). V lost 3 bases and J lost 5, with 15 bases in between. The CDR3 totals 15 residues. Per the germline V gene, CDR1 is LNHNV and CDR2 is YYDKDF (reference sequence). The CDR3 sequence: CATSSSGTLVDTQYF. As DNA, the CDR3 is TGTGCCACCAGCAGCTCCGGGACTCTCGTAGATACGCAGTATTTT. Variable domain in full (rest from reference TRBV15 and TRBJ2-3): DAMVIQNPRYQVTQFGKPVTLSCSQTLNHNVMYWYQQKSSQAPKLLFHYYDKDFNNEADTPDNFQSRRPNTSFCFLDIRSPGLGDTAMYLCATSSSGTLVDTQYFGPGTRLTVL.

CDR3 in amino acids: CASMVPGFTGELFF. Here the CDR3 DNA reads TGTGCCAGTATGGTGCCAGGGTTCACCGGGGAGCTGTTTTTT. The rearrangement joins TRBV19 to TRBJ2-2; TRBD1 is a possible D gene (5 bases). Per the germline V gene, CDR1 is LNHDA and CDR2 is SQIVND (reference sequence). CDR3 length: 14 amino acids. Trimming took off 7 bases at V and 4 bases at J, with 13 bases between the two ends.